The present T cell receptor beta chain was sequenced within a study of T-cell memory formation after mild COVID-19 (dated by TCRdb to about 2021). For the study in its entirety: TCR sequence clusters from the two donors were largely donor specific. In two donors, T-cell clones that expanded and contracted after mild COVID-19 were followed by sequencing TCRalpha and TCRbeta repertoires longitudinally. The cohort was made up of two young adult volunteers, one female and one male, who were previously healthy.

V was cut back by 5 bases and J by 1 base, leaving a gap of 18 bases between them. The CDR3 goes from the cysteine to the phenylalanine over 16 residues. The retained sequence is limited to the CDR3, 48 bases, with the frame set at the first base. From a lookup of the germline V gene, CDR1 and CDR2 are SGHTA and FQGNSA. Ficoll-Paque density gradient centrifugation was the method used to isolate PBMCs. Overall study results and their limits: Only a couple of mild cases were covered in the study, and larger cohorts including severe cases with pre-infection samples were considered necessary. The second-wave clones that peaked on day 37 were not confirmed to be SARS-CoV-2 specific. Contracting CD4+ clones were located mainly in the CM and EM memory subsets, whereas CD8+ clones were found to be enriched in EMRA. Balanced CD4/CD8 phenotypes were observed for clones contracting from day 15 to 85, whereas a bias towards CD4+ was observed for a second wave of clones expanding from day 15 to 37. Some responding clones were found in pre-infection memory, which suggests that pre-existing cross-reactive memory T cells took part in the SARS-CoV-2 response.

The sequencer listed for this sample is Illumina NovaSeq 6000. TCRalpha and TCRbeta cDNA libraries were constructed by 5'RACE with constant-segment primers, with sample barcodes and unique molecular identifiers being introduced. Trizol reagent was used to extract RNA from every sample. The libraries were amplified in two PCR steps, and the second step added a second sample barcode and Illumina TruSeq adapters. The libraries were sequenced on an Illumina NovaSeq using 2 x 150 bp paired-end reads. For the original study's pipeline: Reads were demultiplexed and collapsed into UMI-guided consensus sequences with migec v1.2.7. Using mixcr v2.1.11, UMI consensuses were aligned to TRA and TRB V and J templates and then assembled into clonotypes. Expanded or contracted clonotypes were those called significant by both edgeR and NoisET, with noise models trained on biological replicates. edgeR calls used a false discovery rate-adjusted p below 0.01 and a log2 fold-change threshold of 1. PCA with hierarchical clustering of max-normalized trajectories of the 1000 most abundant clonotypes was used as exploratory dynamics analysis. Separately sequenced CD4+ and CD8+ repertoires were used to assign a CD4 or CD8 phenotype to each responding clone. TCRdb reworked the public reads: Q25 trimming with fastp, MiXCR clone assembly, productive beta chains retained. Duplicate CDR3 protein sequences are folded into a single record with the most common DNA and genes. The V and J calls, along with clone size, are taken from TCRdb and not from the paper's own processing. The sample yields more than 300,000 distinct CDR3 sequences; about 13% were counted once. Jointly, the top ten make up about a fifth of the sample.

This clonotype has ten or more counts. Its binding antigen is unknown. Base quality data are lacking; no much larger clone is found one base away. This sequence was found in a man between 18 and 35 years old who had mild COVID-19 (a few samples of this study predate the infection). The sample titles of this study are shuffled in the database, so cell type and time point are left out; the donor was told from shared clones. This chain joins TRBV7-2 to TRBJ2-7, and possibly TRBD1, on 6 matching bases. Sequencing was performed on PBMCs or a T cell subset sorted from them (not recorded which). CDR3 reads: CASSRSGTRDSYEQYF. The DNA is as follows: TGTGCCAGCAGCCGATCCGGGACAAGAGATTCCTACGAGCAGTACTTC. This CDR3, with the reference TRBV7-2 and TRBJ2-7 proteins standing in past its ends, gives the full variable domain GAGVSQSPSNKVTEKGKDVELRCDPISGHTALYWYRQSLGQGLEFLIYFQGNSAPDKSGLPSDRFSAERTGGSVSTLTIQRTQQEDSAVYLCASSRSGTRDSYEQYFGPGTRLTVT.